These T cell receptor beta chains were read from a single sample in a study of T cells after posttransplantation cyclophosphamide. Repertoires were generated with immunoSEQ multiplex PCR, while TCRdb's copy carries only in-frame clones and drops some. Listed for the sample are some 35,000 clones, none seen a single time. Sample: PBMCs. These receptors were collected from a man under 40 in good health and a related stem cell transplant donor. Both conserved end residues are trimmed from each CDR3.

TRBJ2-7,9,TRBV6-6,ASSLQGRQY
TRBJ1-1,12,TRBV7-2,ASSANPPNTEAF
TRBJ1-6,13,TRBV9,ASSLDSQGNSPLH
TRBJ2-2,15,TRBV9,ASSFYNLNVRTGELF
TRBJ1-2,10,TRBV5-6,ASRRPPHGYT
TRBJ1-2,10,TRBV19,ASKAGGYGYT
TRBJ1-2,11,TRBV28,ASSLPGNYGYT
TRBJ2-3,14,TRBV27,ASSLGQNQGADTQY
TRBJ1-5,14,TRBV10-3,AISSHQGKGGSPQH
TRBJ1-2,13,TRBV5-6,ASRFTGTGAYGYT